These 29 T cell receptor beta chains were all obtained from the same sample, sequenced in a study of blood T cell repertoires in COVID-19 (dated by TCRdb to about 2020). Library method: the immunoSEQ multiplex PCR assay. This is the immuneACCESS table as TCRdb keeps it, with only in-frame sequences that have V and J called. A part of the clones is gone; compared with another copy, unresolved V genes explain less than half, and the rest is unexplained. This sample holds 100,000 to 150,000 clones; about 79% were observed only once. The ten largest clones take up under 45% of the sample. The specimen was peripheral blood. These receptors originate from a middle-aged man with active or convalescent COVID-19.

The chain links TRBV30 to TRBJ1-3; 8 positions match TRBD1. The CDR3 has 14 amino acids. Germline values: CDR1 GTSNPN, CDR2 SVGIG (reference sequence). J lost 0 bases, V lost 6 bases, and 4 bases had no gene match. For the CDR3, the DNA is TGTGCCTGCGGGGACAGGAGCTCTGGAAACACCATATATTTT. Translated, it gives CACGDRSSGNTIYF.

This CDR3 reads CASSQDGSSGVETQYF. The CDR3 nucleotides read TGCGCCAGCAGCCAAGACGGTAGTAGCGGGGTTGAGACCCAGTACTTC. V and J are TRBV4-1 and TRBJ2-5, with TRBD2 identical over 8 bases. The junction had 8 bases not matched to a gene; V was cut back by 0 bases and J by 5 bases. The CDR3 spans 16 residues. Germline V gene sequence: CDR1 MGHRA, CDR2 YSYEKL.

The chain recombines TRBV5-1 with TRBJ1-5; D perhaps matches TRBD1 (5 bases). Per germline, CDR1 SGHRS and CDR2 YFSETQ. The CDR3 is made up of 14 amino acids. The germline V and J ends were trimmed by 3 bases and 8 bases, with 15 bases remaining between them. Here the CDR3 DNA reads TGCGCCAGCAGCTGGGGCGGAAGGGGTGAGCCCCAGCATTTT. Residues: CASSWGGRGEPQHF.

The chain is built from TRBV5-4 and TRBJ2-2, with TRBD1 matching 8 bases. The CDR3 is 16 amino acids. Germline V gene sequence: CDR1 SGHNT, CDR2 YYREEE (reference sequence). The junction had 11 bases not matched to a gene; V was cut back by 3 bases and J by 7 bases. This CDR3 reads CASSSQGAPRGGELFF. The CDR3 DNA is TGTGCCAGCAGCTCCCAGGGGGCCCCGAGGGGCGGGGAGCTGTTTTTT.

The chain combines TRBV5-1 with TRBJ2-7, with TRBD2 identical over 8 bases. Germline V gene lookup returns CDR1 SGHRS and CDR2 YFSETQ. The CDR3 is 16 amino acids. The V segment lost 6 bases and the J segment 5 bases; nucleotides outside the gene matches: 16. CDR3 sequence reads: CASTPGGPVRGDEQYF. The CDR3 DNA reads TGCGCCAGCACCCCGGGGGGGCCGGTGAGGGGAGACGAGCAGTACTTC.

The V gene is TRBV12-5, the J gene TRBJ1-1, with D possibly matching TRBD1 (6 bases). V dropped 5 bases and J dropped 1 base, with 14 bases sitting between them. The CDR3 runs 15 residues. Germline values: CDR1 LGHNT, CDR2 FRNRAP. The chain's CDR3 is CASGPQGGGNTEAFF. DNA of the CDR3: TGTGCTAGTGGTCCTCAAGGGGGTGGGAACACTGAAGCTTTCTTT.

The chain uses TRBV7-2 and TRBJ1-1, with D hard to call. V lost 1 base and J lost 6, with 9 bases in between. Germline loops: CDR1 SGHTA, CDR2 FQGNSA. The CDR3 loop spans 13 amino acids. CDR3 region: CASSLEPYSEAFF. The CDR3 nucleotides are TGTGCCAGCAGCTTAGAGCCCTACTCTGAAGCTTTCTTT.

This chain links TRBV4-2 with TRBJ2-5, with 13 bases identical to TRBD2. Trimming at V came to 3 bases and at J to 1 base, leaving 8 bases not matched to a gene. Germline lookup yields CDR1 LGHNA and CDR2 YNFKEQ. The CDR3 has 18 residues. In DNA form, the CDR3 reads TGTGCCAGCAGCCAGTGGACTAGCGGGGGCCCGACCCAAGAGACCCAGTACTTC. It specifies CASSQWTSGGPTQETQYF.

A remark on this clone: The same CDR3 arises from other DNA sequences in this sample as well. The chain joins TRBV30 to TRBJ1-1; weak D call: TRBD1 (5 bases). The V and J ends lost 0 bases and 3 bases respectively, with 8 bases between them. Per the germline V gene, CDR1 is GTSNPN and CDR2 is SVGIG (reference sequence). This CDR3 spans 13 amino acids. CDR3 in DNA: TGTGCCTGGAGTGTACAAGGGGACACTGAAGCTTTCTTT. It is translated as CAWSVQGDTEAFF.

The gene calls are TRBV2 and TRBJ2-7; 11 bases are shared with TRBD2. Germline CDR1 is SNHLY and CDR2 is FYNNEI. With 6 bases clipped from V and 1 base from J, the junction kept 2 bases outside the gene matches. This CDR3 has 14 residues. The CDR3 loop is CASRRTSGSYEQYF. DNA of the CDR3: TGTGCCAGCAGAAGGACTAGCGGGTCCTACGAGCAGTACTTC.

This sequence joins TRBV9 and TRBJ1-5; D is unresolved. CDR1 is SGDLS, CDR2 YYNGEE, per germline. The V end was cut by 0 bases, the J end by 5 bases, with 9 bases between. CDR3 length equals 14 residues. The CDR3 nucleotides read TGTGCCAGCAGCGTAGGGCAGGAGGATCAGCCCCAGCATTTT. It codes for CASSVGQEDQPQHF.

Here the CDR3 reads CASSLPGGRGYTF. In DNA form, the CDR3 reads TGTGCCAGCAGTTTACCAGGGGGGAGGGGCTACACCTTC. The chain couples TRBV6-6 to TRBJ1-2; 7 bases agree with TRBD1. The CDR3 sequence is 13 residues long. V gave up 4 bases and J gave up 8 bases; unmatched junction bases: 7. In germline, CDR1 is MNHNY, CDR2 SVGAGI (reference sequence).

This chain links TRBV7-3 with TRBJ1-1; D perhaps matches TRBD1 (6 bases). The germline V gene has CDR1 SGHTA and CDR2 FQGTGA. Trimming pared 5 bases from V and 1 base from J, leaving 14 bases between. CDR3 length: 15 residues. CDR3 in amino acids: CASSPQRGPNTEAFF. The CDR3 nucleotides read TGTGCCAGCAGCCCACAGCGGGGGCCGAACACTGAAGCTTTCTTT.

This clone was observed a single time. The chain has TRBV11-2 and TRBJ1-3, with D hard to call. Germline CDR1 reads SGHAT; CDR2 reads FQNNGV. Trimming left V 4 bases short and J 8 bases short, with 18 bases between. The CDR3 is 15 residues long. This chain's CDR3 is CASSSLGFLRDTIYF. The CDR3 bases are TGTGCCAGCAGCTCCTTAGGGTTCCTGCGGGACACCATATATTTT.

The chain uses TRBV5-4 and TRBJ1-1; 8 bases map to TRBD1. The germline gives CDR1 SGHNT, CDR2 YYREEE (reference sequence). The CDR3 sequence is 14 residues long. V was pared by 4 bases and J by 6 bases, with 8 bases of the junction left unmatched. The CDR3 spells CASSQDRVASEAFF. The CDR3 DNA is TGTGCCAGCAGCCAGGACAGGGTTGCATCTGAAGCTTTCTTT.

A few counts support this clone. This chain links TRBV5-1 with TRBJ2-1; 11 nucleotides align to TRBD2. The CDR3 loop spans 15 amino acids. J gave up 10 bases and V 0 bases, and 6 bases lay outside the gene matches. Germline CDR1 and CDR2: SGHRS and YFSETQ. CDR3 bases: TGCGCCAGCAGCTTGGACGGGACTAGCGGTGGGGAGCAGTTCTTC. Translation gives CASSLDGTSGGEQFF.

The chain combines TRBV11-2 with TRBJ1-4, with a possible D match to TRBD1 (5 bases). Germline values: CDR1 SGHAT, CDR2 FQNNGV. This CDR3 region has 16 residues. Trimming left V 2 bases short and J 6 bases short, with 16 bases between. This chain's CDR3 is CASSLNLQDWDEKLFF. In DNA, the CDR3 is TGTGCCAGCAGCTTAAACTTACAGGATTGGGATGAAAAACTGTTTTTT.

The chain couples TRBV7-3 to TRBJ2-1; the D gene is possibly TRBD2 (5 bases). There are 13 residues in the CDR3. Trimming cost V 4 bases and J 9 bases, with 13 bases left between them. Germline V gene lookup returns CDR1 SGHTA and CDR2 FQGTGA. The CDR3 DNA follows: TGTGCCAGCAGCTCCCCTTTGGAGGCTGAGCAGTTCTTC. Its protein product is CASSSPLEAEQFF.

This clone has a handful of counts. The V gene is TRBV7-9, the J gene TRBJ2-7; D possibly corresponds to TRBD1 (6 bases). The CDR3 extends over 13 amino acids. Germline CDR1 SEHNR, CDR2 FQNEAQ (reference sequence). V was clipped by 5 bases and J by 4 bases, with 12 bases between them. For the CDR3, the DNA is TGTGCCAGCAGCCCCCGGGACATATACGAGCAGTACTTC. As protein: CASSPRDIYEQYF.

This clone was detected only a few times. The chain couples TRBV2 to TRBJ1-2; 9 nucleotides align to TRBD1. This CDR3 contains 15 residues. Germline loops: CDR1 SNHLY, CDR2 FYNNEI. With V trimmed by 8 bases and J by 5 bases, 12 bases remained unmatched. CDR3 DNA sequence: TGTGCCAGCCGGACAGGGGAAGTCTACCAGTATGGCTACACCTTC. Amino acids: CASRTGEVYQYGYTF.

The chain joins TRBV6-6 to TRBJ1-4; TRBD1 matches 7 bases. The CDR3 contains 14 residues. CDR1 is MNHNY, CDR2 SVGAGI, per germline (reference sequence). V shed 6 bases and J 8 bases; nucleotides not matched to a gene: 9. CDR3 sequence: CASSKPTGKEKLFF. The DNA for the CDR3 is TGTGCCAGCAGCAAACCGACAGGGAAAGAAAAACTGTTTTTT.

V and J are TRBV4-3 and TRBJ1-1; the D gene is possibly TRBD1 (5 bases). Germline loops: CDR1 LGHNA, CDR2 YSLEER. The CDR3 is made up of 15 amino acids. Between the trimmed V and J ends, which lost 0 bases and 4 bases, there was a span of 12 bases. As DNA, the CDR3 is TGCGCCAGCAGCCAAGAAGGGCAGGGCACCACTGAAGCTTTCTTT. This gives the protein CASSQEGQGTTEAFF.

The rearrangement joins TRBV10-3 to TRBJ1-2; D is possibly TRBD1 (6 bases). Germline V gene sequence: CDR1 ENHRY, CDR2 SYGVKD. The CDR3 contains 16 residues. Trimming removed 0 bases at V and 4 bases at J, with 15 bases between. CDR3 amino acids: CAISESNGAGAYGYTF. CDR3 DNA: TGTGCCATCAGTGAGTCGAATGGGGCGGGGGCCTATGGCTACACCTTC.

This sequence joins TRBV7-2 and TRBJ2-1; 11 nucleotides line up with TRBD2. This CDR3 is built from 15 residues. Germline loops: CDR1 SGHTA, CDR2 FQGNSA. Losses at the gene ends were 1 base for V and 7 bases for J; bases not matched to a gene: 3. The CDR3 DNA reads TGTGCCAGCAGCTTAGAACTAGCGGGAGCGAATGAGCAGTTCTTC. It encodes CASSLELAGANEQFF.

The chain joins TRBV30 to TRBJ2-7; TRBD2 aligns across 8 bases. CDR3 length: 13 residues. With 5 bases clipped from V and 0 bases from J, the junction kept 3 bases outside the gene matches. Germline V gene lookup returns CDR1 GTSNPN and CDR2 SVGIG (reference sequence). DNA for the CDR3: TGTGCCTGGGGGCGGGAGGCCTCCTACGAGCAGTACTTC. This translates into CAWGREASYEQYF.

The J gene is TRBJ2-1, the V gene TRBV7-3; D possibly corresponds to TRBD1 (6 bases). CDR1 is SGHTA, CDR2 FQGTGA, per germline. Trimming removed 4 bases from V and 6 bases from J, with 13 bases in between. The CDR3 extends over 14 amino acids. CDR3 in amino acids: CASSSSTGSNEQFF. The CDR3 coding sequence is TGTGCCAGCAGCTCCTCCACAGGGTCCAATGAGCAGTTCTTC.

The chain links TRBV6-1 to TRBJ1-3; the D gene is possibly TRBD1 (6 bases). CDR3 length equals 16 residues. V was trimmed by 4 bases and J by 0 bases, leaving 13 bases between them. Germline CDR1 MNHNS, CDR2 SASEGT. The CDR3 nucleotides read TGTGCCAGCAGTGCCGTCCGGGACACCTCTGGAAACACCATATATTTT. Its protein is CASSAVRDTSGNTIYF.

This chain connects TRBV30 to TRBJ1-2; D unresolved. V was cut by 0 bases and J by 2 bases, with 13 bases left in between. Germline assignment: CDR1 GTSNPN and CDR2 SVGIG (reference sequence). CDR3 length: 15 residues. CDR3 sequence reads: CAWSVVVGSNYGYTF. The CDR3, as DNA: TGTGCCTGGAGTGTAGTGGTCGGGTCAAACTATGGCTACACCTTC.

This clone was seen only a few times. This rearrangement joins TRBV18 to TRBJ1-1; D is perhaps TRBD1 (6 bases). The CDR3 covers 14 residues. CDR1 is KGHSH and CDR2 is LQKENI in the germline V gene. V was trimmed by 6 bases and J by 3 bases, leaving 14 bases between them. The CDR3 sequence is CASSFRGVDTEAFF. The CDR3 DNA sequence: TGTGCCAGCTCCTTCAGGGGAGTGGACACTGAAGCTTTCTTT.